A selection of T cell receptor beta chains follows, all from one sample in a study of cytotoxic CD8 clonotypes in ibrutinib-treated CLL. Sequenced by immunoSEQ multiplex PCR; TCRdb stores in-frame clones only, minus some. The sample records about 45,000 clones, about 70% being singletons. Specimen: PBMCs, collected after 12 months of ibrutinib treatment. These receptors were taken from a human donor with chronic lymphocytic leukemia. Both conserved end residues are part of each CDR3. Each record gives: CDR3 DNA, CDR3 protein, V gene, J gene, CDR3 length, clone size, D gene. A D gene is named only where the DNA matches it firmly. Expanded clones are given a class, and other clones once, few, many or no size at all.

TGTGCCAGCAGCTCTGGCCCGGCGGGCACCGGGGAGCTGTTTTTT	CASSSGPAGTGELFF	TRBV7-2	TRBJ2-2	15	.	.
TGTGCCAGCAGTGACCTGACCCCCAGGGGCTATAATTCACCCCTCCACTTT	CASSDLTPRGYNSPLHF	TRBV6-4	TRBJ1-6	17	.	.
TGCGCCAGCAGTGTGCGGGCTAATGAAAAACTGTTTTTT	CASSVRANEKLFF	TRBV10-2	TRBJ1-4	13	.	.
TGCGCCAGCAGCCCCATCTGGGGCGGGGAGACCCAGTACTTC	CASSPIWGGETQYF	TRBV5-1	TRBJ2-5	14	.	.
TGCGCCAGCAGCTTGTCAGAATACGAGCAGTACTTC	CASSLSEYEQYF	TRBV5-1	TRBJ2-7	12	.	.
TGCGCCAGCAGCCCCGGGACTGGGGACAATGAGCAGTTCTTC	CASSPGTGDNEQFF	TRBV5-1	TRBJ2-1	14	few	.
TGCAGCGTTGCAACTAGCGGACAAGAGACCCAGTACTTC	CSVATSGQETQYF	TRBV29-1	TRBJ2-5	13	.	TRBD2
TGCGCCAGCAGCTTCCAGGGCAACTACGAGCAGTACTTC	CASSFQGNYEQYF	TRBV5-1	TRBJ2-7	13	few	.
TGTGCCAGCAGCAACAGAGAGACCCAGTACTTC	CASSNRETQYF	TRBV14	TRBJ2-5	11	.	.
TGCGCCAGCAGCTTACAGGGCTCTGGAAACACCATATATTTT	CASSLQGSGNTIYF	TRBV5-1	TRBJ1-3	14	.	.
TGTGCCAGCAGCTTTGCCGGGACAGGGGGCTTCTTTGAGCAGTTCTTC	CASSFAGTGGFFEQFF	TRBV7-9	TRBJ2-1	16	.	TRBD1